The TCR beta chain under discussion was sequenced for a study of blood T cell repertoires in COVID-19 (dated by TCRdb to the early 2020s). Study-level background: The collaborator samples originated in the United States, Italy and Spain and spanned the acute and convalescent phases of COVID-19. The dataset comprised deeply sampled blood TCRbeta repertoires from subjects exposed to, actively infected with, or recovered from COVID-19. Where HLA class I and class II types were available, the types were taken from metadata supplied by the sample provider, not from assay-based typing. A de-identified subject ID, COVID-19 status, age in years and sex were almost always included in the sample metadata. The repertoires were released in a freely available public database meant as a resource for research on the immune response to SARS-CoV-2. Samples were obtained from the ongoing ImmuneRACE study (first 160 participants) and from roughly 1,300 subjects provided by 6 global collaborators. The material from the prospective study consisted of cDNA or gDNA derived from T cells, B-cell-depleted T cells, or PBMCs. Study-wide findings and limitations: The quantity of clinical and demographic metadata differed by source and by participant and was supplied without curation.

In the prospective study, participants were roughly 18 to 95 years old, resided in about two dozen geographic areas of the United States, and were enrolled through a virtual design. In the prospective study, cohorts were assigned on the basis of participant-reported clinical history obtained from a screening survey and a study questionnaire. Recovered participants in ImmuneRACE Cohort 3 were defined by two consecutive negative NP/OP PCR tests, clearance by a healthcare professional, or resolution of symptoms. In the prospective study, mobile phlebotomists collected whole blood, serum and a nasopharyngeal or oropharyngeal swab from each participant. Participants in the prospective study had the option to provide additional blood draws and questionnaires over a 2-month period. Before DNA extraction, blood samples from the prospective study were shipped at room temperature or frozen. From the cysteine up to the phenylalanine, the CDR3 has a length of 17 residues. The kept DNA is CDR3 alone, 51 bases in frame from the first base. The junction shows trimming of 4 bases on V and 3 bases on J, and the gene matches do not reach 10 bases of it. The germline V gene specifies SGDLS as CDR1 and YYNGEE as CDR2.

TCRbeta CDR3 regions were amplified from genomic DNA by means of the immunoSEQ Assay, a bias-controlled multiplex PCR. Regarding the original processing steps: The number of nucleated cells in each sample was estimated from the amplification of reference gene primers within the assay. Sequence reads were collapsed and filtered to measure the absolute abundance of every unique TCRbeta CDR3 rearrangement. For each sample, productive Simpson clonality was calculated as the square root of Simpson's diversity index across productive rearrangements. This immuneACCESS table, as held by TCRdb, lists in-frame sequences with V and J called but not all clones. Of the missing ones, under half trace to an unresolved V gene in checked studies; the others have no known cause. The DNA gave D and trimming, while V, J and clone size come from that table. The sample table contains over 250,000 clones; only one count was recorded for around nine tenths of them. Roughly 2.6% of the sample is in the top ten clones.

As to this clone: Its antigen is unknown. Base qualities are not at hand, and no much larger clone is one base apart.

Recombination connected TRBV9 to TRBJ2-1, and 10 junctional nucleotides match TRBD2. This receptor was taken from a man in his 60s who had recovered from COVID-19. Input material: PBMCs or T cells enriched from blood (not recorded which). The nucleotide sequence is TGTGCCAGCAGCAATAAGCGGACTAGCGGATACTACAATGAGCAGTTCTTC. It translates to CASSNKRTSGYYNEQFF.